This T cell receptor (beta chain) was captured in a study of T cell responses to AZD1222 COVID-19 vaccine. Study results and caveats: Along spike, vaccine-associated CD4 TCRs were found throughout, with dominance at 160-218 and 743-854.

Profiling relied on immunoSEQ multiplex PCR, and the TCRdb table lists in-frame clones only, not all of them. In the table there are 100,000 to 130,000 clones, roughly nine tenths of which are singletons. The table lists this clone with a count of one. Its specificity is unknown. There are 16 residues in the CDR3. With V trimmed by 5 bases and J by 7 bases, 12 bases remained unmatched. Germline assignment: CDR1 WNHNN and CDR2 SYGVQD (reference sequence). The TCR originated in an adult in good health. The chain has TRBV10-1 and TRBJ2-1; 9 bases map to TRBD2. The sample was peripheral blood, taken on day 0 of MenACWY control vaccination. The chain's CDR3 is CASSLTSGELPNEQFF. The CDR3 DNA is TGCGCCAGCAGTCTGACTAGCGGAGAGCTTCCGAATGAGCAGTTCTTC.